The rows below give T cell receptor beta chains drawn from one sample of a study of blood T cell repertoires in COVID-19. The method was immunoSEQ multiplex PCR; TCRdb's version includes in-frame clones alone and lacks a portion of them. Of about 160,000 clones in the sample, 70% to 80% were seen once. The specimen sequenced was peripheral blood. These receptor sequences come from a woman aged 55-75 years with COVID-19, enrolled during active disease. Both conserved end residues are part of each CDR3. The D gene is left open where the match is weak. Clone sizes are given selectively: once, few, many, or a class where the clone is expanded.

15 NA NA TRBJ1-3 TRBV7-8 CASSSTGTQGNTIYF
15 NA NA TRBJ1-2 TRBV6-6 CASSYRASGGYGYTF
14 NA NA TRBJ2-5 TRBV10-2 CASSELGRQETQYF
14 medium-sized NA TRBJ2-2 TRBV4-2 CASSQVRGAGELFF
14 NA NA TRBJ2-2 TRBV19 CASSTTEGTGELFF
16 few NA TRBJ2-7 TRBV5-4 CASSLVRQGGSYEQYF
16 NA NA TRBJ2-2 TRBV7-3 CASSLLTGLNTGELFF
14 NA TRBD1 TRBJ1-2 TRBV9 CASTPDRGNYGYTF
15 NA NA TRBJ1-5 TRBV28 CASLGGGGDYQPQHF
15 NA NA TRBJ1-5 TRBV5-5 CASSLVGHDNQPQHF